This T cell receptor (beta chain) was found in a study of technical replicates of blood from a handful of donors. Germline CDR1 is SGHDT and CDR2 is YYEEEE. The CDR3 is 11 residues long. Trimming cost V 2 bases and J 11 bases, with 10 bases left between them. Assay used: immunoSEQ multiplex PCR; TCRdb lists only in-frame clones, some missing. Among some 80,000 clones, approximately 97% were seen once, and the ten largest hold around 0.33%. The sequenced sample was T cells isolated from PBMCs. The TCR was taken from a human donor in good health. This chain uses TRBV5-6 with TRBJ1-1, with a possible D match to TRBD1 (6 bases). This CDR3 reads CASSFGGQAFF. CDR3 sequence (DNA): TGTGCCAGCAGCTTCGGGGGGCAGGCTTTCTTT.